The clone carrying this T cell receptor (beta chain) has only a few counts. The antigen remains undetermined. Primers: 60 Vbeta forward and 13 Jbeta reverse. Data came from immunoSEQ multiplex PCR; TCRdb stores just in-frame clones and leaves some out. This sample yields around 70,000 clones, of which under 80% are seen a single time; 4.9% belongs to the top ten. This record comes from a study of cytomegalovirus exposure and HLA in healthy donors. Study outcomes and limitations: Data from an earlier analysis indicated that most TCR beta V segments were productive either about 90% or about 30% of the time.

V lost 2 bases to trimming and J lost 5 bases; unmatched junction nucleotides: 2. The CDR3 contains 15 residues. The germline CDR1 and CDR2 sequences are SGHNT and YYREEE (reference sequence). Sequenced material: PBMCs. This clonotype was obtained from a man in his sixties in good health and CMV-seropositive. The rearrangement joins TRBV5-4 to TRBJ2-1; 12 bases agree with TRBD2. CDR3 in DNA: TGTGCCAGCAGCTTAGGACTAGCGGGGAACAATGAGCAGTTCTTC. Translation: CASSLGLAGNNEQFF. The full variable domain, its missing parts supplied by reference TRBV5-4 and TRBJ2-1, is ETGVTQSPTHLIKTRGQQVTLRCSSQSGHNTVSWYQQALGQGPQFIFQYYREEENGRGNFPPRFSGLQFPNYSSELNVNALELDDSALYLCASSLGLAGNNEQFFGPGTRLTVL.